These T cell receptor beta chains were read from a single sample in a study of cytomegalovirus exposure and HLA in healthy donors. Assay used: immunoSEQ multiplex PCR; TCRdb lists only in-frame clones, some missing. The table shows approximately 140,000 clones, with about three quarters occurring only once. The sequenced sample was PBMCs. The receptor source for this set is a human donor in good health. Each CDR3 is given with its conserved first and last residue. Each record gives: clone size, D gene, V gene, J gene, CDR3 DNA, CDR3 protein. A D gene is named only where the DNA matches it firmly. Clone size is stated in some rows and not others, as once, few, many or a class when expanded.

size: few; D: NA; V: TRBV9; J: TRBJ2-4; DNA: TGTGCCAGCAGCCTTGATTCAGGGGATGGGCCCAAAAACATTCAGTACTTC; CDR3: CASSLDSGDGPKNIQYF
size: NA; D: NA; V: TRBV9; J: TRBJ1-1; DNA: TGTGCCAGCAGCGTCCGGGAGGGGCCGGTCACTGAAGCTTTCTTT; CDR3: CASSVREGPVTEAFF
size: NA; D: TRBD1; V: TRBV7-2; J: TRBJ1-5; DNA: TGTGCCAGCAGCTTCAGCACAGGGGGAAATCAGCCCCAGCATTTT; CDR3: CASSFSTGGNQPQHF
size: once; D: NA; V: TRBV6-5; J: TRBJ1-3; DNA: TGTGCCAGCAGTTACTCTCAGGGCTTGTCTGGAAACACCATATATTTT; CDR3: CASSYSQGLSGNTIYF
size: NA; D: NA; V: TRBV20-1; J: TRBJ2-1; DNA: TGCAGTGCTCACCGGGTGTATGAGCAGTTCTTC; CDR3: CSAHRVYEQFF
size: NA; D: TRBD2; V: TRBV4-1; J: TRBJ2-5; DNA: TGCGCCAGCAGCCGGGAGGAGCGGGGCTACCAAGAGACCCAGTACTTC; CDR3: CASSREERGYQETQYF
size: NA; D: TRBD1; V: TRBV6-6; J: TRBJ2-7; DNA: TGTGCCAGCAGTTACACCGGGACAGGGAAGTACGAGCAGTACTTC; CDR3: CASSYTGTGKYEQYF
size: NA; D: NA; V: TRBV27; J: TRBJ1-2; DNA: TGTGCCAGCAGTTTCGGCAGCGACTATGGCTACACCTTC; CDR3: CASSFGSDYGYTF
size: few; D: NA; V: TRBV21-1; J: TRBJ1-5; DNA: TGTGCCAGCAGCCCCCAGGGGCCTCAGCCCCAGCATTTT; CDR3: CASSPQGPQPQHF
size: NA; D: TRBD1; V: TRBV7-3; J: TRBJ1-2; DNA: TGTGCCAGCAGTCAAAACAGGGGCCGCTACACCTTC; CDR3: CASSQNRGRYTF
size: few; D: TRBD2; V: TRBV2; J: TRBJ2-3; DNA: TGTGCCAGCAGTTACACGTTGGTAGCGGGGGGGCGTGGTGAGCAGTATTTT; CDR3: CASSYTLVAGGRGEQYF
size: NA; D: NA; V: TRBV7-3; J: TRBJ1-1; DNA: TGTGCCAGCAGAACCGGTGTCACTGAAGCTTTCTTT; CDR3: CASRTGVTEAFF
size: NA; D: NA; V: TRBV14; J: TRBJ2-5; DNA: TGTGCCAGCAGCCAAGATCCAGCGGGTAAAGAGACCCAGTACTTC; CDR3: CASSQDPAGKETQYF
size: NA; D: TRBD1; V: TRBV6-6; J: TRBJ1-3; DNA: TGTGCCAGCTGTACAGGGGGCTCTGGAAACACCATATATTTT; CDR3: CASCTGGSGNTIYF
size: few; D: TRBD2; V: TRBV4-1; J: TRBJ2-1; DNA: TGCGCCAGCAGCCAAGATTTCCCGGGGGGGCGAAATGAGCAGTTCTTC; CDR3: CASSQDFPGGRNEQFF
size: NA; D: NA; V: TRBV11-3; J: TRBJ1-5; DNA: TGTGCCAGCAGCTTAGAGACCGCATACTATAGCAATCAGCCCCAGCATTTT; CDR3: CASSLETAYYSNQPQHF
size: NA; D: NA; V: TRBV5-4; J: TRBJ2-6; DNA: TGTGCCAGCAGCCCCTACTCTGGGGCCAACGTCCTGACTTTC; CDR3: CASSPYSGANVLTF
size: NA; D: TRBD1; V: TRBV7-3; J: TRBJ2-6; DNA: TGTGCCAGCACCAGGGACAGTAGCTCTGGGGCCAACGTCCTGACTTTC; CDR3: CASTRDSSSGANVLTF
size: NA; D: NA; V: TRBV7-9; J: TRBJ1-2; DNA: TGTGCCAGCAGCTTAGAATCTGATAGCTATGGCTACACCTTC; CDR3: CASSLESDSYGYTF
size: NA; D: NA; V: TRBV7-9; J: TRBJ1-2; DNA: TGTGCCAGCAGCCGCCCCCTTGTAGAGGTCGCTGATGGCTACACCTTC; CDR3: CASSRPLVEVADGYTF
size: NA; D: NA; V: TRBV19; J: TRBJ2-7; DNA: TGTGCCAGTAGAACCGGGTCGGACTCCTACGAGCAGTACTTC; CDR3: CASRTGSDSYEQYF
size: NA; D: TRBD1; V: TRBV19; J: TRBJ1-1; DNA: TGTGCCAGTAGAACCGAACAGGGGTGGGTAGGTGGCACTGAAGCTTTCTTT; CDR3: CASRTEQGWVGGTEAFF
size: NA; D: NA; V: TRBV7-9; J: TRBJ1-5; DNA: TGTGCCAGCAGCTTAGCCAGGGAGAGGGGGAATAGCAATCAGCCCCAGCATTTT; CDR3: CASSLARERGNSNQPQHF
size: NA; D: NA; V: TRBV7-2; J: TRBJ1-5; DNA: TGTGCCAGCAGCTTAGGTTTCGGGGAGCGTCAGCCCCAGCATTTT; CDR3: CASSLGFGERQPQHF
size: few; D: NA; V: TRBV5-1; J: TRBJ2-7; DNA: TGCGCCAGCAGCTTGGCGGGCGGGATCGACGAGCAGTACTTC; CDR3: CASSLAGGIDEQYF
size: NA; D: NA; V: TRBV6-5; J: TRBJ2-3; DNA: TGTGCCAGCAGTTACGCGGAGTCCTATACGCAGTATTTT; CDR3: CASSYAESYTQYF
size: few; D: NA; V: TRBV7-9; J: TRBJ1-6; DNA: TGTTCCAGCAGCAAAGGGCCGGGGAGTGGTGGTTCACCCCTCCACTTT; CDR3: CSSSKGPGSGGSPLHF
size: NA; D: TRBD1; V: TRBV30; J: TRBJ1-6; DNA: TGTGCCTGCATTCTCTTGGGACAGAGGAATTCACCCCTCCACTTT; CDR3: CACILLGQRNSPLHF
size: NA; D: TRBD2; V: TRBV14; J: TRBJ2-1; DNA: TGTGCCAGCAGCCTTAGCGGGAGGGCCGCCTACAATGAGCAGTTCTTC; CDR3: CASSLSGRAAYNEQFF
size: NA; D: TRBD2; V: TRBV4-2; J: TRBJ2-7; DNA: TGTGCCAGCAGCCAAGAAGCGGGACTAGCGGGGGGCTTCTCCTACGAGCAGTACTTC; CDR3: CASSQEAGLAGGFSYEQYF
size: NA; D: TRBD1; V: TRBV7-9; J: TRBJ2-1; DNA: TGTGCCAGCAGCTCGTTACCGGGACAGGGATCCAATGAGCAGTTCTTC; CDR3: CASSSLPGQGSNEQFF
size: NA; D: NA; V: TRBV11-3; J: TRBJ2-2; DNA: TGTGCCAGCAGCCCATACATCACCGGGGAGCTGTTTTTT; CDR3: CASSPYITGELFF
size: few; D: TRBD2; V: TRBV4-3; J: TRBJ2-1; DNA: TGCGCCAGCAGCCAAGAAGGCGGGGGCTCCTACAATGAGCAGTTCTTC; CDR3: CASSQEGGGSYNEQFF
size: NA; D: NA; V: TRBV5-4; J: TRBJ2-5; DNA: TGTGCCAGCAGCTTGGCCCCTAGCTCGAGCGAGACCCAGTACTTC; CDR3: CASSLAPSSSETQYF
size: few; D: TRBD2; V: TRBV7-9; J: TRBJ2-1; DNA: TGTGCCAGCAGCCCCTTGGGACTAGCGGGGACCCGCCCCAACAATGAGCAGTTCTTC; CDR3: CASSPLGLAGTRPNNEQFF
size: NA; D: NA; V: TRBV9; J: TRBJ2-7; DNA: TGTGCCAGCAGCGTAGGACGGACATCCTACGAGCAGTACTTC; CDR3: CASSVGRTSYEQYF
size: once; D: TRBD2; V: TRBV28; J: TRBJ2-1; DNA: TGTGCCAGCAGTTACGGACTAGTGTACAATGAGCAGTTCTTC; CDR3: CASSYGLVYNEQFF
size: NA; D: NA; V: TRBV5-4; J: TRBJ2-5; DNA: TGTGCCAGCAGCTTGGCCTCGGGTCCGGAGACCCAGTACTTC; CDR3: CASSLASGPETQYF
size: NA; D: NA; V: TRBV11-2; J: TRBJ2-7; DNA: TGTGCCAGCAGCTTAGACCCTCCCGGGGGTAGCCACGAGCAGTACTTC; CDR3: CASSLDPPGGSHEQYF
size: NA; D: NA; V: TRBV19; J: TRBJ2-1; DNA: TGTGCCAGTAGTATAGGGTCTTGGGGAGTGTCGTACAATGAGCAGTTCTTC; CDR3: CASSIGSWGVSYNEQFF
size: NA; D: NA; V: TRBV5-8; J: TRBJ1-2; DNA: TGTGCCAGCAGCTTGCGATTCTTAACAGGGCAGATGGGAGCCTGTGGCTACACCTTC; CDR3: CASSLRFLTGQMGACGYTF
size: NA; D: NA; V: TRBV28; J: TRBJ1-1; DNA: TGTGCCAGCAGTTTAAACGGGCAGGGGAACACTGAAGCTTTCTTT; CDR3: CASSLNGQGNTEAFF
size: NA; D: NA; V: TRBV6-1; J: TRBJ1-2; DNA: TGTGCCAGCAGGGCCCCGGGACAAAACTATGGCTACACCTTC; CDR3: CASRAPGQNYGYTF
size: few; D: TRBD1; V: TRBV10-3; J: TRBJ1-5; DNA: TGTGCCATCGGGGGGACAGGGCCTAAGGCAAGCAATCAGCCCCAGCATTTT; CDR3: CAIGGTGPKASNQPQHF
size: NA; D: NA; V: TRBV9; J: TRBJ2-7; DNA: TGTGCCAGCAGCCCCCTCGCGGGCTTCACCTACGAGCAGTACTTC; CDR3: CASSPLAGFTYEQYF
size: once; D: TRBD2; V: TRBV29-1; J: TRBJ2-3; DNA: TGCAGCGTTGTTCCCATGTCTAGCGGGCTTAACCCAGATACGCAGTATTTT; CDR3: CSVVPMSSGLNPDTQYF
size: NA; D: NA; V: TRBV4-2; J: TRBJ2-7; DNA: TGTGCCAGCAGCCAAGCTGGGGCAGGGGTTGTCCAGCAGTACTTC; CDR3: CASSQAGAGVVQQYF
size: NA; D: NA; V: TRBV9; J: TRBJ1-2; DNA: TGTGCCAGCAGCGTAGTGTCGGGGGTCTCTGGCTACACCTTC; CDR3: CASSVVSGVSGYTF
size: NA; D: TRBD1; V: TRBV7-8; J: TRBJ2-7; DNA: TGTGCCAGCAGCAGGGGGCGCGTAACCTACGAGCAGTACTTC; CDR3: CASSRGRVTYEQYF
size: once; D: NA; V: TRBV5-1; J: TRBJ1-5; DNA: TGCGCCAGCAGCTTGGATACAGCTTCTGATCAGCCCCAGCATTTT; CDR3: CASSLDTASDQPQHF
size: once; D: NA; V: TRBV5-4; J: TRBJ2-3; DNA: TGTGCCAGCAGCCCCGTGACTAGTAGTGATACGCAGTATTTT; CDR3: CASSPVTSSDTQYF
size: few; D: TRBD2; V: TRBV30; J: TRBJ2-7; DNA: TGTGCCTGGAGCCTAGCGGGATCATTAGAGCAGTACTTC; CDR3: CAWSLAGSLEQYF
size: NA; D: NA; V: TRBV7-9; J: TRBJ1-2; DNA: TGTTCCAGCAGCCCTCCGGGGAGTGACTATGGCTACACCTTC; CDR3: CSSSPPGSDYGYTF
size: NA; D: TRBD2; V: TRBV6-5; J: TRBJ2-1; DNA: TGTGCCAGCAGCCCCGGTGCGGGGGGGCACAATGAGCAGTTCTTC; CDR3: CASSPGAGGHNEQFF